What follows is one T cell receptor beta chain and its context. The antigen remains undetermined. The CDR3 has 13 residues. The germline V and J ends were trimmed by 6 bases and 2 bases, with 10 bases remaining between them. From germline, CDR1 is LNHDA and CDR2 SQIVND (reference sequence). Researchers ran the PCR with 60 Vbeta and 13 Jbeta primers. The table came from immunoSEQ multiplex PCR; TCRdb's copy has only in-frame clones and leaves some out. The top ten hold around 3.4% of the sample, which has 130,000 or so clones, 60% to 80% seen once. The record originates from a study of cytomegalovirus exposure and HLA in healthy donors. Study-level findings and limits: A further, later analysis showed that HLA-associated TCR beta chains (compared with equally common others) were more clonally expanded. One variant, a missense change in DCLRE1C, was linked in a later analysis to TCR beta V- and J-gene trimming. Presence/absence analyses supposed approximately even sequencing depth among donors. Indistinguishable V segments such as TRBV6-2 and TRBV6-3 were excluded.

The sample taken for sequencing was PBMCs. V usage is TRBV19 and J usage is TRBJ1-1, with D perhaps TRBD1 (6 bases). The receptor was isolated from a man aged 35-49 years in good health and CMV-seronegative. The CDR3 bases are TGTGCCAGTAGACAGGGATTAAACACTGAAGCTTTCTTT. The encoded protein is CASRQGLNTEAFF.